This entry lists 6 T cell receptor beta chains sequenced from one sample in a study of control samples from healthy donors and cancer patients. Libraries were prepared by immunoSEQ multiplex PCR; TCRdb keeps only in-frame clonotypes and omits some of them. The sample carries 60,000 to 75,000 clones, about 80% recorded once. Specimen: blood. These receptors came from a man aged 45-65 years in good health.

The chain carries TRBV27 and TRBJ2-5, with 9 bases fitting TRBD1. Looked up from germline, CDR1 is MNHEY and CDR2 is SMNVEV (reference sequence). With 5 bases clipped from V and 4 bases from J, the junction kept 5 bases outside the gene matches. CDR3 length: 14 residues. For the CDR3, the DNA is TGTGCCAGCAGTCCGGGACAGGGTGGAGAGACCCAGTACTTC. Translating gives CASSPGQGGETQYF.

The chain recombines TRBV4-2 with TRBJ1-5; weak D call: TRBD1 (6 bases). This CDR3 comprises 14 residues. Germline V gene sequence: CDR1 LGHNA, CDR2 YNFKEQ. The ends were cut back, 0 bases at V and 5 bases at J, with 8 bases in the middle. The CDR3 nucleotides are TGTGCCAGCAGCCAAGACAGGGGCGATCAGCCCCAGCATTTT. Translating gives CASSQDRGDQPQHF.

The chain recombines TRBV27 with TRBJ1-6; TRBD1 matches at 7 bases. V was pared by 6 bases and J by 10 bases, with 12 bases of the junction left unmatched. This CDR3 contains 15 residues. Looked up from germline, CDR1 is MNHEY and CDR2 is SMNVEV (reference sequence). The CDR3 DNA is TGTGCCAGCAGCGATGAGACAGGGCCTTTCTCACCCCTCCACTTT. This codes for CASSDETGPFSPLHF.

This chain's CDR3 is CSVERGPNTEAFF. CDR3 nucleotide sequence: TGCAGCGTGGAACGGGGGCCGAACACTGAAGCTTTCTTT. The genes are TRBV29-1 and TRBJ1-1; D might be TRBD1 (6 bases). The CDR3 runs to 13 residues. Trimming left V 6 bases short and J 1 base short, with 12 bases between. The germline V gene encodes CDR1 SQVTM and CDR2 ANQGSEA. Looking up the rest from reference TRBV29-1 and TRBJ1-1 gives the full variable domain: SAVISQKPSRDICQRGTSLTIQCQVDSQVTMMFWYRQQPGQSLTLIATANQGSEATYESGFVIDKFPISRPNLTFSTLTVSNMSPEDSSIYLCSVERGPNTEAFFGQGTRLTVV.

This chain uses TRBV4-2 with TRBJ1-2, with D possibly being TRBD1 (6 bases). V was cut by 1 base and J by 3 bases, with 6 bases left in between. This CDR3 has 13 residues. Germline lookup yields CDR1 LGHNA and CDR2 YNFKEQ. The CDR3 is CASSQGTDYGYTF. The CDR3 nucleotides are TGTGCCAGCAGCCAAGGGACAGACTATGGCTACACCTTC.

The chain recombines TRBV19 with TRBJ2-7; 8 bases are a match to TRBD2. Germline-derived CDR1 and CDR2 are LNHDA and SQIVND (reference sequence). V was clipped by 3 bases and J by 5 bases; unmatched bases: 9. The CDR3 is 15 residues long. The CDR3 loop reads CASSIGAGDGNEQYF. In DNA, the CDR3 is TGTGCCAGTAGTATCGGAGCGGGAGATGGGAACGAGCAGTACTTC. The whole variable domain, remainder taken from reference TRBV19 and TRBJ2-7, is DGGITQSPKYLFRKEGQNVTLSCEQNLNHDAMYWYRQDPGQGLRLIYYSQIVNDFQKGDIAEGYSVSREKKESFPLTVTSAQKNPTAFYLCASSIGAGDGNEQYFGPGTRLTVT.